The T cell receptor (beta chain) under discussion was sequenced for a study of control samples from healthy donors and cancer patients. The protocol was immunoSEQ multiplex PCR, while the TCRdb copy is restricted to in-frame clones and leaves out a portion. The table includes around 20,000 clones, about four fifths detected once. Germline loops: CDR1 MDHEN, CDR2 SYDVKM. The CDR3 is made up of 17 amino acids. J lost 3 bases, V lost 5 bases, and 15 bases had no gene match. The chain carries TRBV28 and TRBJ1-1; 7 positions match TRBD1. The sample comprised PBMCs. This sequence originates from a man at least 80 years old with head and neck cancer. This CDR3 is CASSRITGAGKYTEAFF. CDR3 sequence (DNA): TGTGCCAGCAGTCGGATAACAGGGGCGGGGAAATACACTGAAGCTTTCTTT.